The subject of this entry is one T cell receptor beta chain. Antigen: not known. This entry is derived from a study of a mutant IDH1 vaccine in newly diagnosed glioma. Study at large: Among treated patients, 62.5% were male and about 40% female, and mean age was 40.4 years.

The germline gives CDR1 MNHEY, CDR2 SVGAGI. The ends lost 7 bases at V and 3 bases at J; junction bases unmatched: 2. CDR3 size: 13 residues. Sequencing was performed with immunoSEQ multiplex PCR; in TCRdb, only in-frame clones are kept and a portion is missing. Of about 36,000 clones in the sample, 81% were seen once. Time point described: week 5, during vaccination. Vaccination used 300 ug of mutant IDH1 20-mer peptide per dose, with topical imiquimod. This chain joins TRBV6-5 and TRBJ2-5, with 10 bases matching TRBD2. The source was PBMCs, collected from a glioma patient whose treatment included an IDH1 peptide vaccine. This receptor was obtained from a man in his fifties with glioma. The CDR3 nucleotides read TGTGCCAGCACCGGACTAGCGGAAGAGACCCAGTACTTC. Translating gives CASTGLAEETQYF.